A selection of T cell receptor beta chains follows, all from one sample in a study of CD8+ T cells in alopecia areata. Clones were sequenced by immunoSEQ multiplex PCR, and TCRdb holds only the in-frame ones, with some missing. Of about 140,000 clones detected, about 86% appear once; the ten largest clones hold 13%. This sample comprised CD8+ T cells sorted from blood, obtained at week 4, from a patient treated with tofacitinib. The receptors stem from a human donor with alopecia areata. Both conserved end residues are part of each CDR3.

J: TRBJ1-2; V: TRBV6-4; CDR3: CASRPEGSWNYGYTF
J: TRBJ2-1; V: TRBV9; CDR3: CASSVGDYNEQFF
J: TRBJ2-7; V: TRBV7-9; CDR3: CASSLGDTPQYF
J: TRBJ1-2; V: TRBV11-2; CDR3: CASSRGQGANYGYTF
J: TRBJ2-1; V: TRBV7-8; CDR3: CASSISGRNSYNEQFF
J: TRBJ2-7; V: TRBV5-4; CDR3: CASSLYRGARYEQYF
J: TRBJ1-1; V: TRBV7-9; CDR3: CASSMNTEAFF
J: TRBJ2-3; V: TRBV6-5; CDR3: CASSSGTSGRADTQYF
J: TRBJ2-7; V: TRBV7-9; CDR3: CASSLVAGRGYEQYF
J: TRBJ2-7; V: TRBV29-1; CDR3: CSVWDFDEQYF
J: TRBJ1-2; V: TRBV6-5; CDR3: CASSYTSYAARGYTF
J: TRBJ1-1; V: TRBV21-1; CDR3: CASGIWVGNTEAFF
J: TRBJ2-2; V: TRBV2; CDR3: CASSSSTGELFF
J: TRBJ1-5; V: TRBV7-9; CDR3: CASSPTVSNQPQHF
J: TRBJ2-2; V: TRBV7-9; CDR3: CANSGELFF
J: TRBJ2-5; V: TRBV4-1; CDR3: CASSQDRADQETQYF
J: .; V: TRBV7-9; CDR3: CASSFMGASYEQYF
J: TRBJ1-4; V: TRBV7-9; CDR3: CASSSDSLATNEKLFF
J: TRBJ2-7; V: TRBV30; CDR3: CAWSPTSGSEQYF
J: TRBJ2-1; V: TRBV29-1; CDR3: CSVPGALAGDDNEQFF
J: TRBJ2-2; V: TRBV6-1; CDR3: CASSEQFANTGELFF
J: TRBJ2-7; V: TRBV6-5; CDR3: CASSARDGYSYEQYF
J: TRBJ2-2; V: TRBV11-2; CDR3: CASSFRVGELFF
J: TRBJ2-3; V: TRBV27; CDR3: CASSSRTPPPSDTQYF
J: TRBJ2-1; V: TRBV29-1; CDR3: CSVYRDANEQFF
J: TRBJ2-7; V: TRBV7-8; CDR3: CASSQGATYEQYF
J: TRBJ2-4; V: TRBV4-1; CDR3: CASSQGTTGGDIQYF
J: TRBJ2-5; V: TRBV11-2; CDR3: CASSLGIGPVGLQETQYF
J: TRBJ2-5; V: TRBV6-6; CDR3: CAITGGQRETQYF
J: TRBJ2-7; V: TRBV5-4; CDR3: CASSSSSYEQYF
J: TRBJ2-1; V: TRBV7-2; CDR3: CASSLVGLAPNEQFF
J: TRBJ2-1; V: TRBV5-1; CDR3: CASSLGGGGVYNEQFF
J: TRBJ2-6; V: TRBV19; CDR3: CASSSDSSGANVLTF
J: TRBJ2-2; V: TRBV19; CDR3: CASSPGQGSSGELFF
J: TRBJ1-2; V: TRBV12-5; CDR3: CASGLVTENYGYTF